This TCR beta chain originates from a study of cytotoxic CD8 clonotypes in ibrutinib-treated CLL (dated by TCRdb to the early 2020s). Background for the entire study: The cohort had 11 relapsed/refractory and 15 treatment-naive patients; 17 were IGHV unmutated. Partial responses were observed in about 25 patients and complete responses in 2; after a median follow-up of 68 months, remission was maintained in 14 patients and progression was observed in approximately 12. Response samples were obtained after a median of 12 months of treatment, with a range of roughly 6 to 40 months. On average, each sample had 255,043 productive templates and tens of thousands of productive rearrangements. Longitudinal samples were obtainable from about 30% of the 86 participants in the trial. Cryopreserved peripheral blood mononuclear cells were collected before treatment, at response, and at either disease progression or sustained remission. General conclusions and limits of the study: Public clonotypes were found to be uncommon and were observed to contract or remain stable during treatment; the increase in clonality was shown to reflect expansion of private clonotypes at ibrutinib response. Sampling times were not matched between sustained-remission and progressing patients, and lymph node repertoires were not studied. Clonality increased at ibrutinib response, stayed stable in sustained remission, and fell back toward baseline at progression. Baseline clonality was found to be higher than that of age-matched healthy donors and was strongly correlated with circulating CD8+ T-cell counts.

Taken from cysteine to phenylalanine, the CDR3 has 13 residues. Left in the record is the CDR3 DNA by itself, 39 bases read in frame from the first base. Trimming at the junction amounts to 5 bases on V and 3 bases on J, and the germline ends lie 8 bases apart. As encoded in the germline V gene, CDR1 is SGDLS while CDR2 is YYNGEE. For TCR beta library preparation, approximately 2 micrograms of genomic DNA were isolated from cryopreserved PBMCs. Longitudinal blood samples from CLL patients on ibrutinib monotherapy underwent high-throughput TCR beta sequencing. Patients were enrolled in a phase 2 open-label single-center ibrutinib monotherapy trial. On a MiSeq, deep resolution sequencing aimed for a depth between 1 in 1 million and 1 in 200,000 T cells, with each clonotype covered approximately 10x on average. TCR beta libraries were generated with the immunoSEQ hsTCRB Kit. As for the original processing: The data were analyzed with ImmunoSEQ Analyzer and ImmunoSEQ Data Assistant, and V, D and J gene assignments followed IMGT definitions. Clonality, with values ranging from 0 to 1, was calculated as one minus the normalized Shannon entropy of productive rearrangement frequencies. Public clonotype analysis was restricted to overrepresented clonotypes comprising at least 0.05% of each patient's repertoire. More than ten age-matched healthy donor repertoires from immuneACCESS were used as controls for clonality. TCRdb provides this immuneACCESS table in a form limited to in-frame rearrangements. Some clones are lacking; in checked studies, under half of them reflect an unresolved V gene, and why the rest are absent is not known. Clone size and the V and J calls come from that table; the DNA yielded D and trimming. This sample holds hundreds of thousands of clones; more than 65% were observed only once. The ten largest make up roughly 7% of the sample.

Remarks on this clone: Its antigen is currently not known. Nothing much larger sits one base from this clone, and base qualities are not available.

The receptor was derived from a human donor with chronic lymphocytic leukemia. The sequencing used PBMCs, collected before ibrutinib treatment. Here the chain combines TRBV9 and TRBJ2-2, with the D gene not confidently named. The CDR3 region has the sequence CASSVYDTGELFF. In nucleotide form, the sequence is TGTGCCAGCAGTGTCTATGACACCGGGGAGCTGTTTTTT. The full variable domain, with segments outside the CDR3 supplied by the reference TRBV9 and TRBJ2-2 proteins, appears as DSGVTQTPKHLITATGQRVTLRCSPRSGDLSVYWYQQSLDQGLQFLIQYYNGEERAKGNILERFSAQQFPDLHSELNLSSLELGDSALYFCASSVYDTGELFFGEGSRLTVL.